This T cell receptor beta chain derives from a study of blood T cell repertoires in COVID-19. This clone was found once. Sequencing was performed with immunoSEQ multiplex PCR; in TCRdb, only in-frame clones are kept and a portion is missing. The sample shows 500,000 or so clones, about nine tenths of them seen only once. CDR3 length: 17 amino acids. Germline V gene sequence: CDR1 SGHDN, CDR2 FVKESK. Trimming pared 1 base from V and 7 bases from J, leaving 17 bases between. Donors in Cohort 3 who had recovered were those with two negative PCRs, healthcare professional clearance, or resolution of their symptoms.

The V gene is TRBV14, the J gene TRBJ1-6; a weak D match, TRBD1 (6 bases). The TCR was taken from a woman aged 18-30 years who had recovered from COVID-19. The sample consisted of PBMCs or T cells enriched from blood (not recorded which). Here the CDR3 reads CASSQGVAGASNSPLHF. The CDR3 DNA reads TGTGCCAGCAGCCAAGGGGTCGCGGGGGCGAGCAATTCACCCCTCCACTTT.